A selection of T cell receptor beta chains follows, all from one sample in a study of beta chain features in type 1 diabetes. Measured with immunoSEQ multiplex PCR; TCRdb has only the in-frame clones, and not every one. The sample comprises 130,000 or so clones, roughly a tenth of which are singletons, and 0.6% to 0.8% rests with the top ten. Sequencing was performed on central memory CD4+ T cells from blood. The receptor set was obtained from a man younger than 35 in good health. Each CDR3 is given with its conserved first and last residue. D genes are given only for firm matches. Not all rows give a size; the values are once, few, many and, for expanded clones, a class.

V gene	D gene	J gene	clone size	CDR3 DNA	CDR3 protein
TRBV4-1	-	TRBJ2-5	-	TGCGCCAGCAGCCGAGAGGGCCTCCAAGAGACCCAGTACTTC	CASSREGLQETQYF
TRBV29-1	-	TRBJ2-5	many	TGCAGCGGCACCGACACCACAGGCCAAGAGACCCAGTACTTC	CSGTDTTGQETQYF
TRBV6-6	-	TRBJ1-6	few	TGTGCCGTGTGGACAGATAATTCACCCCTCCACTTT	CAVWTDNSPLHF
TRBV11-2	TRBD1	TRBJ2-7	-	TGTGCCAGCAGCTTACAGGGGGTCTCCTACGAGCAGTACTTC	CASSLQGVSYEQYF
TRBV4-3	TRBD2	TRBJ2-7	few	TGCGCCAGCAGCCCCCAGGGTAGGCTAGCGGGGGTAAGGGGCGAGCAGTACTTC	CASSPQGRLAGVRGEQYF
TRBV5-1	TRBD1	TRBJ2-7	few	TGCGCCAGCAGCTCAGGGGGCTACGAGCAGTACTTC	CASSSGGYEQYF
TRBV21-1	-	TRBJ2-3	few	TGTGCCAGCTTCCCCTTCACAGATACGCAGTATTTT	CASFPFTDTQYF
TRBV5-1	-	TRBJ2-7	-	TGCGCCAGCAGCTTGGCGGCGGGGACCCCCTACGAGCAGTACTTC	CASSLAAGTPYEQYF
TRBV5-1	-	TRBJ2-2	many	TGCGCCAGCAGCTTGGCCAGGGGGGCCGGGGAGCTGTTTTTT	CASSLARGAGELFF
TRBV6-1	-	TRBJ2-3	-	TGTGCCAGCACTGAGTACACAGATACGCAGTATTTT	CASTEYTDTQYF
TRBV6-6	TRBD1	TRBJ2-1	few	TGTGCCAGCAGTGCTAACAGGGGTGGGCAGTTCTTC	CASSANRGGQFF
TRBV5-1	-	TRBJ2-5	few	TGCGCCAGCAGCTGGGGTGAGACAGGAGAGACCCAGTACTTC	CASSWGETGETQYF
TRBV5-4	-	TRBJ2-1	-	TGTGCCAGCAGCAAAGGGACAGCGGGCTACAATGAGCAGTTCTTC	CASSKGTAGYNEQFF
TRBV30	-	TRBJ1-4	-	TGTGCCTGGTCCCCTTTGGGCAGTTACCCCGAAAAACTGTTTTTT	CAWSPLGSYPEKLFF
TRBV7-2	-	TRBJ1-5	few	TGTGCCAGCAGCTTAGTCCTAGGGGATCAGCCCCAGCATTTT	CASSLVLGDQPQHF
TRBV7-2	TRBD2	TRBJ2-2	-	TGTGCCAGCAGCCCGAGCGGGGTGAACACCGGGGAGCTGTTTTTT	CASSPSGVNTGELFF
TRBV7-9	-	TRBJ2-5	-	TGTGCCAGCAGCCCTGTGGGCGTTCGGCAGGAAGAGACCCAGTACTTC	CASSPVGVRQEETQYF
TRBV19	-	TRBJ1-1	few	TGTGCCAGTAGTATGGTGACAGGCAGTACTGAAGCTTTCTTT	CASSMVTGSTEAFF
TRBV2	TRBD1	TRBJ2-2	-	TGTGCCAGCACCGACAGGGACGCCACCGGGGAGCTGTTTTTT	CASTDRDATGELFF
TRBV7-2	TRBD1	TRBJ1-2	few	TGTGCCAGCAGCTCTCAAAGGGTGGGACAGGAGATGGATGGCTACACCTTC	CASSSQRVGQEMDGYTF
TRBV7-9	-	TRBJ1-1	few	TGTGCCAGCAGCTTTTCGGGAGGATCGAATCCGAACACTGAAGCTTTCTTT	CASSFSGGSNPNTEAFF
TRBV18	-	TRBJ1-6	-	TGTGCCAGCTCACCCGAGAATTCACCCCTCCACTTT	CASSPENSPLHF
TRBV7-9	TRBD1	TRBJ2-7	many	TGTGCCAGCAGCTTTGGACAGGGAATCTACGAGCAGTACTTC	CASSFGQGIYEQYF
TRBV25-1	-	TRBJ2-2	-	TGTGCCAGCAGTGAATCCGGAGTACGAGACACCGGGGAGCTGTTTTTT	CASSESGVRDTGELFF
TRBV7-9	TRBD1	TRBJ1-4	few	TGTGCCAGCAGCGGCCAGGGGGCGCGGGAAAAACTGTTTTTT	CASSGQGAREKLFF
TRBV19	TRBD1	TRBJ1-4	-	TGTGCCAGTAGTTCAATCGCCGACAGGGGGATGGAAAAACTGTTTTTT	CASSSIADRGMEKLFF
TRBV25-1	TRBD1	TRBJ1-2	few	TGTGCCAGCAGTGCACAGGGGGCCTATGGCTACACCTTC	CASSAQGAYGYTF
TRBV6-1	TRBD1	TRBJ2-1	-	TGTGCCAGCAGTGCATACGGACAGGGACATGAGCAGTTCTTC	CASSAYGQGHEQFF
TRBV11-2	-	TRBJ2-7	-	TGTGCCAGCAGCTTATCCGACGGAGGGTACGAGCAGTACTTC	CASSLSDGGYEQYF
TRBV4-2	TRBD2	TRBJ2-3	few	TGTGCCAGCAGCCAAGGTGGACTAGCGGGGGCGGGAGATACGCAGTATTTT	CASSQGGLAGAGDTQYF
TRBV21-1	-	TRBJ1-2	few	TGTGCCAGCAGCATCCGGACAGGGAGGCTGGTAGCTAACTATGGCTACACCTTC	CASSIRTGRLVANYGYTF
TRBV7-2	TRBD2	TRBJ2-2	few	TGTGCCAGCAGCTTCGGGCTAGCGGGAGCCGGGGAGCTGTTTTTT	CASSFGLAGAGELFF
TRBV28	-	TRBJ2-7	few	TGTGCCAGCAGTTTACAGGGCCGGGTACGGTACTTC	CASSLQGRVRYF
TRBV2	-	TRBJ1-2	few	TGTGCCAGCAGTGGGCTTAACTATGGCTACACCTTC	CASSGLNYGYTF
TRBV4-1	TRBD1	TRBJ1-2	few	TGCGCCAGCAGCCAGTTAACAGGGGGCGAGAGCTATGGCTACACCTTC	CASSQLTGGESYGYTF
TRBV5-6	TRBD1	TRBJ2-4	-	TGTGCCAGCAGCCGGGGACAGCTAGCCAAAAACATTCAGTACTTC	CASSRGQLAKNIQYF
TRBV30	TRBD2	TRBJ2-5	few	TGTGCCTGGAGTGATTTGGTGATAGCGGGGAGAGAAGAGACCCAGTACTTC	CAWSDLVIAGREETQYF
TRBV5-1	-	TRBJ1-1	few	TGCGCCAGCAGCTTGTTTTTCGGGGGAACTGAAGCTTTCTTT	CASSLFFGGTEAFF
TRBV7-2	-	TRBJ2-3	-	TGTGCCAGCAGCTTACCAGGGTCTAGCACAGATACGCAGTATTTT	CASSLPGSSTDTQYF
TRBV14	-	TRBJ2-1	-	TGTGCCAGCAGCACTCTGGGCGAATCCTACAATGAGCAGTTCTTC	CASSTLGESYNEQFF
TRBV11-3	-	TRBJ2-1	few	TGTGCCAGCAGCTTCGGGGGGCCCAATGAGCAGTTCTTC	CASSFGGPNEQFF
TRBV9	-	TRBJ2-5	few	TGTGCCAGCAGCGTAGAAAGTAGTCGGGAGACCCAGTACTTC	CASSVESSRETQYF
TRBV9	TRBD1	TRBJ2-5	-	TGTGCCAGCAGCGTAGCCAGGGGGACGGGCGAGACCCAGTACTTC	CASSVARGTGETQYF
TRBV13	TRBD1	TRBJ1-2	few	TGTGCCAGCAGCCAGGGACAGGACTATGGCTACACCTTC	CASSQGQDYGYTF
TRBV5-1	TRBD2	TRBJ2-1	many	TGCGCCAGCAGCAGGACTAGCGGGGACTACAATGAGCAGTTCTTC	CASSRTSGDYNEQFF
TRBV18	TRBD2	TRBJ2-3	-	TGTGCCAGCTCACTCATGGGGCGGGGGGCCACAGATACGCAGTATTTT	CASSLMGRGATDTQYF
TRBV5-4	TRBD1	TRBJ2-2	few	TGTGCCAGCAGCCCCGGACAGGGGCAGCACACCGGGGAGCTGTTTTTT	CASSPGQGQHTGELFF
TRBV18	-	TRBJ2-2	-	TGTGCCAGCTCACGTGATGGGGCCCTGAACACCGGGGAGCTGTTTTTT	CASSRDGALNTGELFF
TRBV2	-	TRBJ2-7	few	TGTGCCAGCAGTAGTGAGGGCTACGAGCAGTACTTC	CASSSEGYEQYF
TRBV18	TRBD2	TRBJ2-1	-	TGTGCCAGCTCACCACCGGGTGGCGGGGGGGTCTACAATGAGCAGTTCTTC	CASSPPGGGGVYNEQFF
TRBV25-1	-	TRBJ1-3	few	TGTGCCAGCAGTGAATCTGGCGGGGCTGGAAACACCATATATTTT	CASSESGGAGNTIYF
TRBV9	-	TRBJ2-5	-	TGTGCCAGCAGCGTATCAGGGAAAGAGACCCAGTACTTC	CASSVSGKETQYF
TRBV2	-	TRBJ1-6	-	TGTGCCAGCAGTGAACTGGGGCCTAGGGGTTCACCCCTCCACTTT	CASSELGPRGSPLHF